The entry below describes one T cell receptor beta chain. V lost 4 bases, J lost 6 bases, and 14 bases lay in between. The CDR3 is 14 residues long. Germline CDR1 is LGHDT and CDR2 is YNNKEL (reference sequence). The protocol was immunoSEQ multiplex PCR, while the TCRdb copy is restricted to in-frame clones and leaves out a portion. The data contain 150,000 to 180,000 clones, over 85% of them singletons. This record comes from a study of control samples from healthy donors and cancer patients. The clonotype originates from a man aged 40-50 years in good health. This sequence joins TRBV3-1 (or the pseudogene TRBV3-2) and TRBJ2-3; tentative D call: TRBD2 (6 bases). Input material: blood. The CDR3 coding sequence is TGTGCCAGCAGCCCCTGGGAGGCCGGGGATACGCAGTATTTT. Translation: CASSPWEAGDTQYF.